Detailed here is one T cell receptor beta chain. Trimming stripped 3 bases from V and 4 bases from J, with 12 bases between. CDR1 is KGHSH, CDR2 LQKENI, per germline. This CDR3 is 14 amino acids long. The data were obtained in a study of blood T cell repertoires in COVID-19. The assay was immunoSEQ multiplex PCR, and TCRdb's table has in-frame clones only and misses some. The profile shows about 180,000 clones, about 88% of them singletons. V is TRBV18 and J is TRBJ1-2, with a weak D call TRBD1 (5 bases). What was sequenced was peripheral blood. The receptor was isolated from a woman in her twenties or thirties with active or convalescent COVID-19. The DNA of the CDR3 is TGTGCCAGCTCACCGGGCCAGGACATCTATGGCTACACCTTC. Translation: CASSPGQDIYGYTF. Complete variable domain (other parts from reference TRBV18 and TRBJ1-2): NAGVMQNPRHLVRRRGQEARLRCSPMKGHSHVYWYRQLPEEGLKFMVYLQKENIIDESGMPKERFSAEFPKEGPSILRIQQVVRGDSAAYFCASSPGQDIYGYTFGSGTRLTVV.